Below are 19 T cell receptor beta chains sequenced from a single sample in a study of blood T cell repertoires in COVID-19 (dated by TCRdb to 2018 to 2020). The method behind the library was the immunoSEQ multiplex PCR assay. This is the immuneACCESS table as TCRdb keeps it, with only in-frame sequences that have V and J called. A part of the clones is gone; compared with another copy, unresolved V genes explain less than half, and the rest is unexplained. The sample table shows roughly 140,000 clones, and approximately 73% are seen once. The ten largest account for approximately 3.7% of the sample. The specimen sequenced was peripheral blood. These receptors originate from a woman of 80 years or more with acute or convalescent COVID-19.

Here the CDR3 reads CASKLGQGAFQPQHF. CDR3 bases: TGTGCCAGCAAACTAGGACAGGGCGCGTTTCAGCCCCAGCATTTT. The chain links TRBV2 to TRBJ1-5, with 8 positions matching TRBD1. Per germline, CDR1 SNHLY and CDR2 FYNNEI. This CDR3 is 15 amino acids long. With 7 bases clipped from V and 6 bases from J, the junction kept 11 bases outside the gene matches.

The J gene is TRBJ1-4, the V gene TRBV19, with unresolved D. Germline lookup yields CDR1 LNHDA and CDR2 SQIVND (reference sequence). V was clipped by 4 bases and J by 7 bases, with 13 bases between them. This CDR3 contains 14 residues. The CDR3 protein is CASSREGSGEKLFF. CDR3 DNA sequence: TGTGCCAGTAGTAGAGAGGGAAGCGGTGAAAAACTGTTTTTT.

Written as DNA, the CDR3 is TGTGCCAGCTCACCGACCGAAGGACAAATGAACACTGAAGCTTTCTTT. Amino acids: CASSPTEGQMNTEAFF. V and J are TRBV18 and TRBJ1-1, with D possibly matching TRBD1 (5 bases). The ends were cut back, 3 bases at V and 0 bases at J, with 14 bases in the middle. Germline lookup yields CDR1 KGHSH and CDR2 LQKENI. This CDR3 is built from 16 residues.

This clone was counted between two and nine times. This chain connects TRBV29-1 to TRBJ1-1, with a possible D match to TRBD1 (5 bases). The CDR3 is 12 residues long. Germline loops: CDR1 SQVTM, CDR2 ANQGSEA. With 3 bases removed from V and 0 bases from J, the gap between germline ends came to 5 bases. This chain's CDR3 is CSVDRVNTEAFF. For the CDR3, the DNA is TGCAGCGTTGACAGGGTGAACACTGAAGCTTTCTTT.

The chain is built from TRBV7-9 and TRBJ1-2; the match to TRBD1 covers 9 bases. After removal of 5 bases from V and 5 bases from J, the junction contained 9 bases not matched to a gene. The CDR3 length is 15 residues. The germline CDR1 and CDR2 sequences are SEHNR and FQNEAQ (reference sequence). CDR3 sequence (DNA): TGTGCCAGCAGCGGGCGGGACAGGGTGGAGTATGGCTACACCTTC. Its translation: CASSGRDRVEYGYTF.

This rearrangement joins TRBV6-1 to TRBJ2-7, with TRBD1 as a possible D gene (5 bases). Trimming left V 1 base short and J 7 bases short, with 14 bases between. There are 14 residues in the CDR3. CDR1 is MNHNS and CDR2 is SASEGT in the germline V gene. The chain's CDR3 is CASSEVFGAREQYF. CDR3 nucleotide sequence: TGTGCCAGCAGTGAAGTTTTTGGGGCCAGGGAGCAGTACTTC.

The chain is built from TRBV30 and TRBJ1-2, with a weak D call TRBD1 (6 bases). V was pared by 4 bases and J by 6 bases, with 12 bases between. There are 12 residues in the CDR3. The germline V gene encodes CDR1 GTSNPN and CDR2 SVGIG (reference sequence). The CDR3 DNA follows: TGTGCCTGGAACAGGGCCGTCGATGGCTACACCTTC. Amino acid sequence: CAWNRAVDGYTF. Together with reference TRBV30 and TRBJ1-2, the CDR3 gives the full variable domain: SQTIHQWPATLVQPVGSPLSLECTVEGTSNPNLYWYRQAAGRGLQLLFYSVGIGQISSEVPQNLSASRPQDRQFILSSKKLLLSDSGFYLCAWNRAVDGYTFGSGTRLTVV.

The chain uses TRBV18 and TRBJ1-5; D gene unclear. This CDR3 region has 15 residues. With 3 bases removed from V and 5 bases from J, the gap between germline ends came to 14 bases. Per germline, CDR1 KGHSH and CDR2 LQKENI. The chain's CDR3 is CASSPSSSSDQPQHF. The CDR3 DNA follows: TGTGCCAGCTCACCGAGTTCGTCTTCGGATCAGCCCCAGCATTTT.

Sample share makes this clone medium-sized (0.01 to 0.1%). Here the CDR3 DNA reads TGTGCCAGTAGTATCGGTGTCAATGAGCAGTTCTTC. This encodes CASSIGVNEQFF. V is TRBV19 and J is TRBJ2-1; D remains unclear. In germline, CDR1 is LNHDA, CDR2 SQIVND (reference sequence). The V end was cut by 3 bases, the J end by 6 bases, with 6 bases between. The CDR3 runs to 12 residues.

V is TRBV9 and J is TRBJ1-4; D perhaps matches TRBD1 (6 bases). Looked up from germline, CDR1 is SGDLS and CDR2 is YYNGEE. The CDR3 is 15 amino acids. The germline V and J ends were trimmed by 4 bases and 0 bases, with 10 bases remaining between them. The CDR3 reads CASSTGTPTNEKLFF. In DNA form, the CDR3 reads TGTGCCAGCAGCACCGGGACACCAACTAATGAAAAACTGTTTTTT. The entire variable domain, with the rest obtained from reference TRBV9 and TRBJ1-4, is as follows: DSGVTQTPKHLITATGQRVTLRCSPRSGDLSVYWYQQSLDQGLQFLIQYYNGEERAKGNILERFSAQQFPDLHSELNLSSLELGDSALYFCASSTGTPTNEKLFFGSGTQLSVL.

V and J are TRBV29-1 and TRBJ2-1; 11 bases map to TRBD1. The CDR3 totals 14 residues. In germline, CDR1 is SQVTM, CDR2 ANQGSEA. The V segment lost 8 bases and the J segment 7 bases; nucleotides outside the gene matches: 10. The CDR3 loop is CSLIRTGGRNEQFF. The CDR3 DNA follows: TGCAGCCTAATCCGGACAGGGGGCCGGAATGAGCAGTTCTTC.

The rearrangement links TRBV3-1 (or the pseudogene TRBV3-2) to TRBJ2-2; tentatively, D is TRBD1 or TRBD2 (5 bases each). Germline lookup yields CDR1 LGHDT and CDR2 YNNKEL (reference sequence). This CDR3 has 13 residues. Between the trimmed V and J ends, which lost 7 bases and 7 bases, there was a span of 13 bases. The CDR3, as DNA: TGTGCCAGCAACCACAGGCGGGTCGGGGAGCTGTTTTTT. This codes for CASNHRRVGELFF.

The chain couples TRBV6-5 to TRBJ2-7; D possibly corresponds to TRBD1 (5 bases). Germline lookup yields CDR1 MNHEY and CDR2 SVGAGI. V gave up 5 bases and J gave up 0 bases, with 8 bases separating them. CDR3 length: 13 amino acids. CDR3 nucleotides: TGTGCCAGCAGTCCTGACAGCTCCTACGAGCAGTACTTC. As protein: CASSPDSSYEQYF.

The V gene is TRBV5-4, the J gene TRBJ1-4; 7 bases line up with TRBD1. V was clipped by 0 bases and J by 5 bases; unmatched bases: 4. Germline V gives CDR1 SGHNT, CDR2 YYREEE (reference sequence). CDR3 length equals 15 residues. CDR3 sequence reads: CASSLGGQRNEKLFF. In nucleotides, the CDR3 is TGTGCCAGCAGCTTGGGGGGACAGAGGAATGAAAAACTGTTTTTT.

The gene calls are TRBV7-2 and TRBJ2-5, with D possibly being TRBD1 (7 bases). Looked up from germline, CDR1 is SGHTA and CDR2 is FQGNSA. V lost 3 bases and J lost 1, with 9 bases in between. CDR3 length: 14 residues. The CDR3 sequence is CASSFQGGQETQYF. CDR3 DNA sequence: TGTGCCAGCAGCTTCCAGGGGGGCCAAGAGACCCAGTACTTC.

J is TRBJ2-3 and V is TRBV4-3, with 7 bases aligning to TRBD1. The length of the CDR3 is 17 residues. V lost 0 bases, J lost 3 bases, and 9 bases stayed unmatched. Per germline, CDR1 LGHNA and CDR2 YSLEER. The CDR3 nucleotides read TGCGCCAGCAGCCAAGACCTGACAGGGCTAGGGACAGATACGCAGTATTTT. It encodes CASSQDLTGLGTDTQYF.

This clone occurred a few times. V usage is TRBV6-5 and J usage is TRBJ1-2; TRBD1 is a possible D gene (6 bases). CDR3 size: 13 residues. The germline V gene has CDR1 MNHEY and CDR2 SVGAGI. The V end was cut by 6 bases, the J end by 2 bases, with 10 bases between. The CDR3 DNA reads as TGTGCCAGCAGGATCGACAGGAACTATGGCTACACCTTC. This gives the protein CASRIDRNYGYTF.

This clone ranks as medium-sized (0.01 to 0.1%). This sequence joins TRBV6-5 and TRBJ2-2; possible D gene TRBD2, 6 bases. V was shortened by 2 bases and J by 4 bases, with 11 bases between the two germline ends. Per the germline V gene, CDR1 is MNHEY and CDR2 is SVGAGI. The CDR3 runs to 15 residues. DNA for the CDR3: TGTGCCAGCAGTTACCTTCGGGGGTCCACCGGGGAGCTGTTTTTT. It translates to CASSYLRGSTGELFF.

The chain has TRBV10-3 and TRBJ2-3; 7 bases agree with TRBD2. Germline CDR1 and CDR2: ENHRY and SYGVKD. The CDR3 spans 13 residues. Trimming cost V 5 bases and J 6 bases; bases outside gene matches: 5. Here the CDR3 DNA reads TGTGCCATCAGTAGCGGGGAGGCCGATACGCAGTATTTT. This encodes CAISSGEADTQYF.